The 7 T cell receptor beta chains listed next were all sequenced from one sample in a study of T cells in Graves' hyperthyroidism and ophthalmopathy. TCR beta CDR3 region amplification was performed from RNA transcripts. Using the HTBI primer set, a first-round RT-PCR was run on the TCR CDR3. TCRdb re-derived calls from the multiplex PCR reads in MiXCR, one entry per CDR3 protein. Of roughly 700,000 distinct CDR3 sequences in the sample, 35% are singletons; the top ten hold more than 25%. The sequenced material came from blood. Receptor source: a woman in her thirties or forties with Graves' hyperthyroidism.

This clonotype was counted between two and nine times. The chain couples TRBV24-1 to TRBJ1-5; a weak D match, TRBD1 (5 bases). Trimming left V 5 bases short and J 4 bases short, with 8 bases between. The CDR3 covers 13 residues. Per the germline V gene, CDR1 is KGHDR and CDR2 is SFDVKD. DNA for the CDR3: TGTGCCACCAGTGGGGGGAGGAATCAGCCCCAGCATTTT. This sequence encodes CATSGGRNQPQHF.

This clonotype occurred many times. This chain connects TRBV14 to TRBJ2-5, with 10 bases that match TRBD2. V was clipped by 2 bases and J by 4 bases; unmatched bases: 4. The CDR3 has 15 amino acids. In germline, CDR1 is SGHDN, CDR2 FVKESK. CDR3 coding DNA: TGTGCCAGCAGCCAACTAGCGGGGGCGGGAGAGACCCAGTACTTC. Amino acid sequence: CASSQLAGAGETQYF.

This chain joins TRBV20-1 and TRBJ1-2; 9 bases agree with TRBD1. The germline V gene has CDR1 DFQATT and CDR2 SNEGSKA (reference sequence). This CDR3 contains 12 residues. V dropped 6 bases and J dropped 8; count of bases not matched to a gene: 7. The CDR3 spells CSADRGSSGYTF. The CDR3 bases are TGCAGTGCCGACAGGGGGTCCTCGGGCTACACCTTC.

This chain links TRBV19 with TRBJ1-2, with D hard to call. V lost 2 bases and J lost 2, with 6 bases in between. CDR1 LNHDA and CDR2 SQIVND come from the germline V gene (reference sequence). The CDR3 totals 13 residues. The DNA for the CDR3 is TGTGCCAGTAGTATATACGGAAACTATGGCTACACCTTC. Amino acid sequence: CASSIYGNYGYTF.

The sample holds many counts of this clonotype. The chain uses TRBV20-1 and TRBJ1-2; no definite D call. CDR1 and CDR2 from the germline V gene are DFQATT and SNEGSKA (reference sequence). Trimming stripped 6 bases from V and 6 bases from J, with 17 bases between. The CDR3 has 13 amino acids. DNA of the CDR3: TGCAGTGCCCTCACACTTGGCAGTGATGGCTACACCTTC. This encodes CSALTLGSDGYTF.

This clonotype appeared many times. The V call is TRBV7-2, the J call TRBJ1-1; no clear D. V lost 1 base, J lost 9 bases, and 9 bases lay in between. CDR1 is SGHTA, CDR2 FQGNSA, per germline. The CDR3 consists of 12 residues. CDR3 sequence: CASSLGRVQAFF. DNA of the CDR3: TGTGCCAGCAGCTTAGGCCGGGTCCAAGCTTTCTTT. Drawing the rest from reference TRBV7-2 and TRBJ1-1, the complete variable domain is GAGVSQSPSNKVTEKGKDVELRCDPISGHTALYWYRQSLGQGLEFLIYFQGNSAPDKSGLPSDRFSAERTGGSVSTLTIQRTQQEDSAVYLCASSLGRVQAFFGQGTRLTVV.

This clonotype was found many times. V and J are TRBV7-2 and TRBJ1-4; maybe TRBD1 (6 bases). Per germline, CDR1 SGHTA and CDR2 FQGNSA. V lost 2 bases to trimming and J lost 7 bases, with 14 bases between them. CDR3 length: 15 residues. The CDR3 DNA is TGTGCCAGCAGCTTATCTAAGACAGGAGGTGAAAAACTGTTTTTT. Amino acids: CASSLSKTGGEKLFF.